These T cell receptor beta chains were read from a single sample in a study of T cell responses to AZD1222 COVID-19 vaccine. Sequencing was performed with immunoSEQ multiplex PCR; in TCRdb, only in-frame clones are kept and a portion is missing. The sample comprises 250,000 to 300,000 clones, almost 95% of which are singletons, and 0.55% rests with the top ten. The sample was peripheral blood, taken 28 days after the second AZD1222 dose. All receptors derive from an adult who received the AZD1222 COVID-19 vaccine. The CDR3 runs from the conserved cysteine through the conserved F or W. A D gene is named only where the DNA matches it firmly. Rows may omit the clone size; those that give it use once, few, many or a size class.

d_call	v_call	j_call	clone_size	cdr3_nt	cdr3_aa
NA	TRBV28	TRBJ1-2	NA	TGTGCCAGCAGTTTCCCCGGAGCCTATGGCTACACCTTC	CASSFPGAYGYTF
NA	TRBV28	TRBJ1-5	NA	TGTGCCAGCAGCCCAGTTGGCCGCAATCAGCCCCAGCATTTT	CASSPVGRNQPQHF
NA	TRBV24-1	TRBJ2-1	NA	TGTGCCACCAGTGTGGGTGTAGACAATGAGCAGTTCTTC	CATSVGVDNEQFF
NA	TRBV3-1/TRBV3-2	TRBJ1-2	NA	TGTGCCAGCAGCCCCCCCGAGAGGGTTAACTATGGCTACACCTTC	CASSPPERVNYGYTF
NA	TRBV2	TRBJ2-5	NA	TGTGCCAGCACCCCGCAAGAGACCCAGTACTTC	CASTPQETQYF
NA	TRBV7-2	TRBJ1-2	NA	TGTGCCAGCAGCTCCGCCCTCGGTGTTCTTGATGGCTACACCTTC	CASSSALGVLDGYTF
TRBD2	TRBV7-6	TRBJ2-1	NA	TGTGCCAGCAGCTTAGCGCCCAGCGGGGGAGGGGATGAGCAGTTCTTC	CASSLAPSGGGDEQFF
NA	TRBV21-1	TRBJ2-7	NA	TGCAAAGCGTATCGCTCCTACGAGCAGTACTTC	CKAYRSYEQYF
TRBD2	TRBV18	TRBJ2-7	NA	TGTGCCAGCTCCCGAGGGACTAGCGGCACCTACGAGCAGTACTTC	CASSRGTSGTYEQYF
TRBD2	TRBV3-1/TRBV3-2	TRBJ2-7	NA	TGTGCCAGCAGCCAATCCTACCCCTCGGGGGGAGAGCAGTACTTC	CASSQSYPSGGEQYF
NA	TRBV7-8	TRBJ1-4	NA	TGTGCCAGCAGCTTAGGCGACAGGTGGAATGAAAAACTGTTTTTT	CASSLGDRWNEKLFF
TRBD1	TRBV28	TRBJ2-3	NA	TGTGCCAGCAGTACCCCTGGACAGGGGGGGGATACGCAGTATTTT	CASSTPGQGGDTQYF
NA	TRBV28	TRBJ1-1	NA	TGTGCCAGCAGGGGGGCCGCCGCTGGGGAACGGACTGAAGCTTTCTTT	CASRGAAAGERTEAFF
TRBD2	TRBV5-4	TRBJ2-3	NA	TGTGCCAGCAGTACGCTAGCGGGAGAGACAGATACGCAGTATTTT	CASSTLAGETDTQYF
TRBD1	TRBV5-3	TRBJ1-3	NA	TGTGCCAGAAGCGGGACAGGGGGCATGTGGGGAAACACCATATATTTT	CARSGTGGMWGNTIYF
TRBD2	TRBV14	TRBJ2-7	NA	TGTGCCAGCAGCCTCACCCGGAGGTGGCGGGAGGGTCCCACCTACGAGCAGTACTTC	CASSLTRRWREGPTYEQYF
NA	TRBV5-1	TRBJ1-1	NA	TGCGCCAGCAGCTTGGCCCCGGCAAACACTGAAGCTTTCTTT	CASSLAPANTEAFF
NA	TRBV7-9	TRBJ1-2	NA	TGTGCCAGCAGCAACATGAAGTATGGCTACACCTTC	CASSNMKYGYTF
NA	TRBV5-1	TRBJ2-7	NA	TGCGCCAGCAGCTTGGGTGACAGAGCTCGGAACGAGCAGTACTTC	CASSLGDRARNEQYF
TRBD1	TRBV9	TRBJ1-1	NA	TGTGCCAGCACCATAACAGGGGAAGGCACTGAAGCTTTCTTT	CASTITGEGTEAFF
NA	TRBV6-2/TRBV6-3	TRBJ2-7	NA	TGTGCCAGCAGTTTGGGCTACGAGCAGTACTTC	CASSLGYEQYF
TRBD1	TRBV25-1	TRBJ1-1	NA	TGTGCCAGGTCGACAGGGACGGATACTGAAGCTTTCTTT	CARSTGTDTEAFF
NA	TRBV4-1	TRBJ1-5	NA	TGCGCCAGCAGCCAAGATTTCGGGGAGGGCAATCAGCCCCAGCATTTT	CASSQDFGEGNQPQHF
NA	TRBV20-1	TRBJ2-7	NA	TGCAGTGCTAGTGAGGTTGAGTCCGAGCAGTACTTC	CSASEVESEQYF
TRBD1	TRBV7-9	TRBJ1-5	NA	TGTGCCAGCAGCCGGGGACAGTTCAATCAGCCCCAGCATTTT	CASSRGQFNQPQHF
NA	TRBV6-2/TRBV6-3	TRBJ1-5	NA	TGTGCCAGCAGTCAAGACGGGTTCAATCAGCCCCAGCATTTT	CASSQDGFNQPQHF
TRBD1	TRBV3-1/TRBV3-2	TRBJ2-7	NA	TGTGCCAGCAGCCGGGGACAGGGGGAGTACTACGAGCAGTACTTC	CASSRGQGEYYEQYF
TRBD1	TRBV5-1	TRBJ2-7	NA	TGCGCCAGCAGCTTTACGGGACAGGGAGACCACGAGCAGTACTTC	CASSFTGQGDHEQYF
TRBD2	TRBV5-5	TRBJ2-3	NA	TGTGCCAGCAGCTTGCGGGAGGGTACAGATACGCAGTATTTT	CASSLREGTDTQYF
NA	TRBV7-9	TRBJ2-1	NA	TGTGCCGACGGGGTTTATCCCTACAATGAGCAGTTCTTC	CADGVYPYNEQFF
NA	TRBV12-3/TRBV12-4	TRBJ1-2	once	TGTGCCAGCAGTTTAGTGGGGTCCTATGGCTACACCTTC	CASSLVGSYGYTF
TRBD1	TRBV5-4	TRBJ2-2	NA	TGTGCCAGCAGCTTGGATACAACAGGGGCCGGCGGGGAGCTGTTTTTT	CASSLDTTGAGGELFF
NA	TRBV7-2	TRBJ2-5	NA	TGTGCCAGCAGCCCAAGGTCGGGGGAAGAGACCCAGTACTTC	CASSPRSGEETQYF
NA	TRBV11-2	TRBJ2-6	NA	TGTGCCAGCAGCACCCGAGTGGCCAACGTCCTGACTTTC	CASSTRVANVLTF
NA	TRBV5-4	TRBJ1-2	NA	TGTGCCAGCGGGGACGGCAACTATGGCTACACCTTC	CASGDGNYGYTF
NA	TRBV4-3	TRBJ2-7	NA	TGCGCCAGCAGCCCGTACCGGGGACCCACCGGAAATGAGCAGTACTTC	CASSPYRGPTGNEQYF
NA	TRBV19	TRBJ2-7	NA	TGTGCCAGGGCCCGGCGGGGCGGGGTGAAAACATCCTCCTACGAGCAGTACTTC	CARARRGGVKTSSYEQYF
NA	TRBV27	TRBJ2-4	NA	TGTGCCAGCAGTTCTTCCTCTACTAAAAACATTCAGTACTTC	CASSSSSTKNIQYF
NA	TRBV6-5	TRBJ2-7	NA	TGTGCCAGCAGTTACCGGGGCGAGGGGACCTACGAGCAGTACTTC	CASSYRGEGTYEQYF
TRBD2	TRBV13	TRBJ2-2	NA	TGTGCCAGCAGTCCTAGGACTAGCTATGGCACCGGGGAGCTGTTTTTT	CASSPRTSYGTGELFF
TRBD2	TRBV4-1	TRBJ2-5	NA	TGCGCCAGCAGCCCGGGACTAGCGGGACAAGAGACCCAGTACTTC	CASSPGLAGQETQYF
TRBD1	TRBV5-6	TRBJ2-7	NA	TGTGCCAGCAGCTTACCGGGACAGGGTCACGAGCAGTACTTC	CASSLPGQGHEQYF
NA	TRBV10-2	TRBJ1-2	NA	TGCGCCAGCCGGGGACGGCCGAAGTATGGCTACACCTTC	CASRGRPKYGYTF
TRBD1	TRBV5-1	TRBJ1-1	NA	TGCGCCAGCAGATCAGGGGGCCCTCAGACTGAAGCTTTCTTT	CASRSGGPQTEAFF
NA	TRBV27	TRBJ1-2	NA	TGTGCCAGCAGTTTATTGGGGGAAGGCCCTTATGGCTACACCTTC	CASSLLGEGPYGYTF
NA	TRBV7-9	TRBJ1-2	NA	TGTGCCAGCAGCTTTGTATCCCAGGGTGCGAGGGGCTACACCTTC	CASSFVSQGARGYTF
NA	TRBV7-9	TRBJ2-2	NA	TGTGCCAGCAGCGGATCGCCAGGGACGGGCGGGGAGCTGTTTTTT	CASSGSPGTGGELFF
TRBD2	TRBV10-3	TRBJ2-3	NA	TGTGCCATCAGACCCAGCGGGAGGGCCTATGGAACAGATACGCAGTATTTT	CAIRPSGRAYGTDTQYF
NA	TRBV28	TRBJ2-7	NA	TGTGCCAGCACCGACCCCTCCCTCTCCTACGAGCAGTACTTC	CASTDPSLSYEQYF
NA	TRBV11-2	TRBJ2-7	once	TGTGCCAGCGTTGGCCAACTCCCTCCCTACGAGCAGTACTTC	CASVGQLPPYEQYF
NA	TRBV2	TRBJ1-5	NA	TGTGCCAGCAGTGGAGGGGACTCATATAGCAATCAGCCCCAGCATTTT	CASSGGDSYSNQPQHF